This T cell receptor (beta chain) was captured by sequencing in a study of memory CD4+ T cells and cytomegalovirus serostatus. At the level of the study: Of the healthy Belgian adults, 9 were CMV seropositive and around 22 seronegative.

Study-level findings and limits: CD4+ memory repertoires contained about two fifths of the roughly 160 reported CMV TCRbeta sequences. Suggested: most of the CMV-linked TCR signature lies in CD4+ memory cells.

Original methodology: After removing out-of-frame reads, millions of distinct TCRbeta sequences remained. Clones were read by immunoSEQ multiplex PCR, and TCRdb kept only the in-frame ones, dropping some. Clone size and V and J calls were adopted from that table, with D and trimming inferred from the DNA. The sample has about 80,000 clones, about 85% seen once. Remarks on this clone: Its target is unknown.

Single viable CD3+CD4+CD8-CD45RO+ cells were sorted as the memory CD4+ T cells. The source material was memory CD4+ T cells from blood. This receptor was identified in an adult in good health and CMV-seronegative.

The CDR3 sequence: CSVGEGAQGQPQHF. CDR3 coding DNA: TGCAGCGTGGGGGAGGGGGCGCAGGGTCAGCCCCAGCATTTT. The chain uses TRBV29-1 and TRBJ1-5, with 7 positions matching TRBD1. V lost 6 bases to trimming and J lost 6 bases; unmatched junction nucleotides: 11. Per germline, CDR1 SQVTM and CDR2 ANQGSEA. This CDR3 has 14 amino acids.